The 24 T cell receptor beta chains below were found in one sample sequenced in a study of T cells expressing NK-cell markers (TCRdb year 2020). Library generation was performed with 5' RACE. Sequencer: Illumina HiSeq 2000. After TCRdb reprocessed the reads, each CDR3 protein sequence was kept as one row, without DNA. Per the sample table, the count is 350,000 to 450,000 distinct CDR3 sequences. Jointly, the top ten make up 5% to 5.5% of the sample. The sample was blood T cells: a sorted CD56 or NKG2C T cell subset, CD4+ or CD8+ T cells, or bulk PBMC T cells (not recorded which). The receptor source for this set is a man aged 18-75 years in good health.

This chain uses TRBV19 with TRBJ2-5; no DNA is available, so the TRBD1 call from TCRdb remains unchecked. This CDR3 comprises 15 residues. The germline V gene has CDR1 LNHDA and CDR2 SQIVND (reference sequence). CDR3 in amino acids: CASSSPGRTLETQYF.

The V call is TRBV5-1, the J call TRBJ2-3; the TRBD2 assignment by TCRdb is unverifiable without DNA. This CDR3 spans 15 amino acids. Germline CDR1 SGHRS, CDR2 YFSETQ. The CDR3 is CASSAERRATDTQYF.

The rearrangement uses TRBV5-1 and TRBJ2-1; TCRdb picks TRBD1, but there is no DNA to check that call. The CDR3 consists of 15 residues. The germline V gene encodes CDR1 SGHRS and CDR2 YFSETQ. Here the CDR3 reads CASRFLTGGTNEQFF.

The chain employs TRBV3-1 and TRBJ2-1; lacking DNA, the TRBD1 call made by TCRdb goes unchecked. CDR1 LGHDT and CDR2 YNNKEL come from the germline V gene (reference sequence). The CDR3 runs to 16 residues. The CDR3 sequence: CASSPYYQGRYNEQFF.

The chain recombines TRBV25-1 with TRBJ2-3; the TCRdb D gene call, TRBD1, has no DNA to confirm it. This CDR3 has 14 residues. The germline gives CDR1 MGHDK, CDR2 SYGVNS. The CDR3 sequence is CASGSRGSTDTQYF.

The chain's CDR3 is CASSPRLAGAFNEQFF. The rearrangement uses TRBV7-2 and TRBJ2-1; with no DNA, the TCRdb D assignment of TRBD2 cannot be verified. The CDR3 totals 16 residues. Germline lookup yields CDR1 SGHTA and CDR2 FQGNSA.

The V call is TRBV6-1, the J call TRBJ2-3; TCRdb reports TRBD1, a call that lacks DNA to check it against. The CDR3 totals 15 residues. Germline CDR1 is MNHNS and CDR2 is SASEGT. The CDR3 reads CASTRKWAVQDTQYF.

This chain links TRBV28 with TRBJ1-6; with no DNA, the TCRdb D assignment of TRBD1 cannot be verified. The germline CDR1 and CDR2 sequences are MDHEN and SYDVKM. The CDR3 consists of 15 residues. The chain's CDR3 is CASIFDRVSGSPLHF. Based on the CDR3 plus reference TRBV28 and TRBJ1-6, the full variable domain is DVKVTQSSRYLVKRTGEKVFLECVQDMDHENMFWYRQDPGLGLRLIYFSYDVKMKEKGDIPEGYSVSREKKERFSLILESASTNQTSMYLCASIFDRVSGSPLHFGNGTRLTVT.

The J gene is TRBJ2-2, the V gene TRBV14; TCRdb returns TRBD1, unconfirmable since there is no DNA. Germline assignment: CDR1 SGHDN and CDR2 FVKESK. The CDR3 is 15 residues long. CDR3 residues: CASSRTLGNTGELFF.

CDR3 amino acids: CASSPGGTSGGNEQFF. The chain recombines TRBV5-1 with TRBJ2-1; TCRdb indicates TRBD2, and absent DNA this call remains unverified. Germline loops: CDR1 SGHRS, CDR2 YFSETQ. This CDR3 is 16 amino acids long.

The CDR3 reads CASSEFAGTSTLNEQFF. The chain uses TRBV6-1 and TRBJ2-1; with no DNA, the TCRdb D assignment of TRBD2 cannot be verified. CDR1 and CDR2 from the germline V gene are MNHNS and SASEGT. CDR3 length: 17 residues.

The chain joins TRBV14 to TRBJ1-4. Germline CDR1 reads SGHDN; CDR2 reads FVKESK. The CDR3 is 15 residues long. The CDR3 here is CASSQESRTNEKLFF.

The chain is built from TRBV20-1 and TRBJ2-4; TCRdb gives TRBD1 as the D gene, but with no DNA this cannot be confirmed. Per the germline V gene, CDR1 is DFQATT and CDR2 is SNEGSKA (reference sequence). The CDR3 spans 15 residues. The CDR3 reads CSAIRDRGRGDIQYF.

The CDR3 spells CASSGGQAPTSGGGYTDTQYF. The chain employs TRBV27 and TRBJ2-3; the D gene TCRdb calls, TRBD2, cannot be checked with no DNA. Per the germline V gene, CDR1 is MNHEY and CDR2 is SMNVEV (reference sequence). This CDR3 is built from 21 residues.

The chain recombines TRBV5-1 with TRBJ2-3; TCRdb's D call of TRBD2 is untestable without DNA. Germline V gene lookup returns CDR1 SGHRS and CDR2 YFSETQ. The CDR3 extends over 15 amino acids. This CDR3 reads CASCIAAKATDTQYF.

The gene calls are TRBV2 and TRBJ1-4. This CDR3 region has 13 residues. The germline V gene has CDR1 SNHLY and CDR2 FYNNEI. This CDR3 reads CASSREGERKLFF.

The rearrangement joins TRBV7-6 to TRBJ2-1; TCRdb outputs TRBD1, but without DNA this stays unchecked. CDR1 and CDR2 from the germline V gene are SGHVS and FNYEAQ. This CDR3 has 16 amino acids. This chain's CDR3 is CASSGFRDRGYNEQFF.

V usage is TRBV7-9 and J usage is TRBJ1-1; TCRdb calls TRBD1, which cannot be checked without DNA. Germline CDR1 is SEHNR and CDR2 is FQNEAQ (reference sequence). There are 15 residues in the CDR3. CDR3 in amino acids: CASSPTRDRETEAFF.

V gene TRBV5-1 combines with J gene TRBJ2-5; there is no DNA to check the TCRdb D call of TRBD2. Germline assignment: CDR1 SGHRS and CDR2 YFSETQ. The CDR3 is made up of 14 amino acids. This CDR3 is CASSSGTGGETQYF.

The V and J genes are TRBV20-1 and TRBJ1-5; as DNA is missing, the TRBD1 call by TCRdb cannot be tested. The CDR3 length is 16 residues. Per germline, CDR1 DFQATT and CDR2 SNEGSKA (reference sequence). The CDR3: CSARDGLRGSNQPQHF.

V is TRBV12-3 or TRBV12-4 and J is TRBJ2-7; TCRdb's D gene call, TRBD2, goes unchecked for lack of DNA. This CDR3 is built from 16 residues. CDR3 residues: CASRRISGGAGYEQYF.

The V call is TRBV5-1, the J call TRBJ1-1. CDR3 length: 16 residues. From germline, CDR1 is SGHRS and CDR2 YFSETQ. CDR3 sequence: CASSLIVEGPNTEAFF.

The chain couples TRBV29-1 to TRBJ2-3; TCRdb names TRBD1, which stays unverified in the absence of DNA. The CDR3 is 16 residues long. Germline V gene data show CDR1 as SQVTM and CDR2 as ANQGSEA. The CDR3 loop reads CSVHGRRITGTDTQYF.

This chain joins TRBV11-3 and TRBJ2-3; the D call of TRBD2 rests on TCRdb alone, since no DNA is present to check it. CDR1 is SGHNT and CDR2 is YENEEA in the germline V gene. The CDR3 runs 14 residues. CDR3: CASSPGGTADTQYF.